The rows below give T cell receptor beta chains drawn from one sample of a study of blood T cell repertoires in COVID-19. Generated by immunoSEQ multiplex PCR, the TCRdb table keeps only in-frame clones and is missing some. Of some 40,000 clones listed, 75% to 85% are singletons. Sequencing input: peripheral blood. These receptors were collected from a human donor in a cohort sampled during active or convalescent COVID-19. The donor label of this sample is uncertain. The CDR3 runs from the conserved cysteine through the conserved F or W. D genes are given only for firm matches. Not every row has a clone size; where given, it reads once, few, many or a size class.

V	D	length	size	J	DNA	CDR3
TRBV7-2	TRBD2	15	.	TRBJ2-1	TGTGCCAGCAGCTTGGGACTAGCGGGATCCAATGAGCAGTTCTTC	CASSLGLAGSNEQFF
TRBV6-2/TRBV6-3	TRBD1	13	.	TRBJ1-2	TGTGCCAGCAGCAGGAGGGACAGCCATGGCTACACCTTC	CASSRRDSHGYTF
TRBV7-9	.	16	.	TRBJ1-3	TGTGCCAGCAGCTTACGGGGGGCTCACTCTGGAAACACCATATATTTT	CASSLRGAHSGNTIYF
TRBV5-1	TRBD2	14	.	TRBJ2-7	TGCGCCAGCGCAGCGCGGGGGGGATTATACGAGCAGTACTTC	CASAARGGLYEQYF
TRBV19	TRBD2	14	.	TRBJ2-7	TGTGCCAGTAGTATAACGGGGACTAGGAACGAGCAGTACTTC	CASSITGTRNEQYF
TRBV30	.	13	.	TRBJ1-5	TGTGCCCTTTCCGGGAATAGCAATCAGCCCCAGCATTTT	CALSGNSNQPQHF
TRBV7-9	.	12	once	TRBJ2-5	TGTGCCAGCAGCCTTCTAGAGGAGACCCAGTACTTC	CASSLLEETQYF
TRBV30	TRBD1	13	.	TRBJ2-7	TGTGCCTGGAGTGCCCGGACAGGGGGCGAGCAGTACTTC	CAWSARTGGEQYF
TRBV11-1	.	13	.	TRBJ2-1	TGTGCCAGCAGCTCTACAGGCGCGATTGAGCAGTTCTTC	CASSSTGAIEQFF
TRBV5-1	TRBD2	14	.	TRBJ2-3	TGCGCCAGCAGCCCGGGACTAGTCTCAGATACGCAGTATTTT	CASSPGLVSDTQYF
TRBV7-6	.	13	few	TRBJ1-6	TGTGCCAGCAGCTTAGACCTAAATTCACCCCTCCACTTT	CASSLDLNSPLHF
TRBV19	.	15	.	TRBJ2-7	TGTGCCAGTAGTACCGGGGACAACCGGGTCTACGAGCAGTACTTC	CASSTGDNRVYEQYF
TRBV5-4	.	18	once	TRBJ2-1	TGTGCCAGCAGCCCGGGGAAGATCTCAAGGGGGAGTCGAGATGAGCAGTTCTTC	CASSPGKISRGSRDEQFF
TRBV2	TRBD1	18	once	TRBJ1-4	TGTGCCAGCACTTGGCGGAATTATGGCGACAGGGGAAATGAAAAACTGTTTTTT	CASTWRNYGDRGNEKLFF
TRBV19	TRBD2	17	.	TRBJ2-1	TGTGCCAGTAGTATCGAACTAGCGGGAGTTGAAGTACGTGAGCAGTTCTTC	CASSIELAGVEVREQFF
TRBV15	.	13	.	TRBJ2-3	TGTGCCACCAGCAGAGATCTAGGAGATACGCAGTATTTT	CATSRDLGDTQYF
TRBV19	TRBD1	13	few	TRBJ1-2	TGTGCCAGTAGCCCGCAGGGGGCCAGGGGCTACACCTTC	CASSPQGARGYTF
TRBV5-8	.	11	.	TRBJ1-1	TGTGCCAGCAGCTCCTTCACTGAAGCTTTCTTT	CASSSFTEAFF
TRBV9	TRBD1	14	.	TRBJ2-3	TGTGCCAGCAGCTCGCGGACAGGGAGTTTAACGCAGTATTTT	CASSSRTGSLTQYF
TRBV7-2	.	16	.	TRBJ2-1	TGTGCCAGCACCTCCCTAGGAGGGGCGAGCTACAATGAGCAGTTCTTC	CASTSLGGASYNEQFF
TRBV30	TRBD1	11	.	TRBJ2-5	TGTGCCTGGAGGACAGGGGAGACCCAGTACTTC	CAWRTGETQYF
TRBV6-5	TRBD1	14	.	TRBJ2-7	TGTGCCAGCTCCCGGACAGGGGGGGTCTACGAGCAGTACTTC	CASSRTGGVYEQYF